This record looks at one T cell receptor beta chain sequence and its context. Assay used: immunoSEQ multiplex PCR; TCRdb lists only in-frame clones, some missing. The sample has nearly 95,000 clones, roughly 84% seen once. The data were taken from a study of blood T cell repertoires in COVID-19. Study information: Italy, Spain and the United States were the sources of the convalescent and acute COVID-19 samples. Sources were T cells, B-cell-depleted T cells, or PBMCs; the material itself was cDNA or gDNA.

The source is an elderly woman with acute or convalescent COVID-19. The sample was peripheral blood.

CDR3 in DNA: TGTGCCAGCAGCGAGGGGGGGACAGGGAACACCATATATTTT. It encodes CASSEGGTGNTIYF. The chain recombines TRBV6-5 with TRBJ1-3, with 9 bases identical to TRBD1. The V gene's germline CDR1 is MNHEY and CDR2 SVGAGI. This CDR3 has 14 residues. The ends lost 6 bases at V and 7 bases at J; junction bases unmatched: 7.